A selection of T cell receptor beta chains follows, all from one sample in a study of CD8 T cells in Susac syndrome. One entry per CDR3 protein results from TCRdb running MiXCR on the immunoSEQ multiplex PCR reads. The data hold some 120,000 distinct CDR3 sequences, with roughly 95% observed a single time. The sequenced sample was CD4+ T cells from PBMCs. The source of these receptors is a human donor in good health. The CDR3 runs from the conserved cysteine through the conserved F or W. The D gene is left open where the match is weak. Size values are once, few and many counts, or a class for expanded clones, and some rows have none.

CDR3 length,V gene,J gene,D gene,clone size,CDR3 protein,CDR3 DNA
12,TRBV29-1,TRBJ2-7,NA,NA,CSVPRGQGEQYF,TGCAGCGTCCCGCGGGGGCAGGGTGAGCAGTACTTC
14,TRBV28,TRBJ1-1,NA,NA,CASSSTGLNTEAFF,TGTGCCAGCAGTTCGACAGGTCTGAACACTGAAGCTTTCTTT
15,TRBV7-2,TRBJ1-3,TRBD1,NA,CASSPSDRSGNTIYF,TGTGCCAGCAGCCCCTCGGACAGGTCTGGAAACACCATATATTTT
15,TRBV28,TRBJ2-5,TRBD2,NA,CASSPPAGGIETQYF,TGTGCCAGCAGTCCCCCAGCGGGAGGGATAGAGACCCAGTACTTC
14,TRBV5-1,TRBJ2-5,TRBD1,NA,CASSLPGGRETQYF,TGCGCCAGCAGCTTGCCAGGGGGAAGAGAGACCCAGTACTTC
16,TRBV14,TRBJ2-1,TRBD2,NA,CASSFLTSGSYNEQFF,TGTGCCAGCAGCTTTTTGACTAGCGGCTCCTACAATGAGCAGTTCTTC
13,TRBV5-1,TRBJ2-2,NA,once,CASMPGSTGELFF,TGCGCCAGCATGCCGGGCTCAACCGGGGAGCTGTTTTTT
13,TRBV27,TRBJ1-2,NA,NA,CASSFGGNYGYTF,TGTGCCAGCAGTTTCGGGGGGAACTATGGCTACACCTTC
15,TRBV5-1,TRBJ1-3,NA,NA,CASSLAGTTGNTIYF,TGCGCCAGCAGCTTGGCCGGGACAACTGGAAACACCATATATTTT
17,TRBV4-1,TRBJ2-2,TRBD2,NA,CASSPTAGGPSTGELFF,TGCGCCAGCAGCCCGACAGCGGGAGGGCCTAGCACCGGGGAGCTGTTTTTT
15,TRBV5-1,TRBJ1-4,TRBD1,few,CASSPGQGDYEKLFF,TGCGCCAGCAGCCCCGGACAGGGCGATTATGAAAAACTGTTTTTT
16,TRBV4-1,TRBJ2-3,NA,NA,CASSQPSQGSTDTQYF,TGCGCCAGCAGCCAACCGTCACAGGGTAGCACAGATACGCAGTATTTT
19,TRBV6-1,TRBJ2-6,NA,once,CASSERDGFAPSGANVLTF,TGTGCCAGCAGTGAACGGGACGGTTTCGCCCCCTCTGGGGCCAACGTCCTGACTTTC
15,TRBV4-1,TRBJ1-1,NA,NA,CASSLDEGRNTEAFF,TGCGCCAGCAGCTTAGACGAGGGAAGGAACACTGAAGCTTTCTTT
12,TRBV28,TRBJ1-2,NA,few,CASSPGVYGYTF,TGTGCCAGCAGTCCCGGCGTTTATGGCTACACCTTC
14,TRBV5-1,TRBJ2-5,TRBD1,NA,CASSRTGPQETQYF,TGCGCCAGCAGCAGGACAGGGCCCCAAGAGACCCAGTACTTC
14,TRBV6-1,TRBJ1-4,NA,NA,CASSPSSTNEKLFF,TGTGCCAGCAGTCCCTCATCAACTAATGAAAAACTGTTTTTT
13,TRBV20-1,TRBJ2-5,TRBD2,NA,CSARGSGRETQYF,TGCAGTGCTAGAGGTAGCGGGAGAGAGACCCAGTACTTC
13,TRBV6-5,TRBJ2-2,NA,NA,CASRPMATGELFF,TGTGCCAGCAGACCCATGGCCACCGGGGAGCTGTTTTTT
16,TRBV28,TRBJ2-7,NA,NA,CASSLSGGTGRDEQYF,TGTGCCAGCAGTTTATCGGGGGGAACAGGGAGAGACGAGCAGTACTTC
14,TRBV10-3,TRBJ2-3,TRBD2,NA,CAIGTGGFGDTQYF,TGTGCCATCGGAACGGGGGGGTTTGGGGATACGCAGTATTTT
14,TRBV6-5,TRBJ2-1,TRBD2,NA,CASSYWASGNEQFF,TGTGCCAGCAGTTACTGGGCTAGCGGGAATGAGCAGTTCTTC
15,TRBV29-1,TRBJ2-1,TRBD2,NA,CSVEGGGGTYNEQFF,TGCAGCGTTGAAGGTGGCGGGGGAACCTACAATGAGCAGTTCTTC
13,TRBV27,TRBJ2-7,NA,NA,CASSFLPGLEQYF,TGTGCCAGCAGTTTTTTACCCGGACTCGAGCAGTACTTC
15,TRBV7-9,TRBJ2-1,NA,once,CASSYPGREYNEQFF,TGTGCCAGCAGCTACCCCGGCAGGGAGTACAATGAGCAGTTCTTC
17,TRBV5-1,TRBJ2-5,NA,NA,CASSSGLDSGRRETQYF,TGCGCCAGCAGCTCGGGACTGGATAGTGGCCGAAGAGAGACCCAGTACTTC
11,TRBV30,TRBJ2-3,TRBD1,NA,CAWSSQGAQYF,TGTGCCTGGAGTTCCCAGGGGGCGCAGTATTTT
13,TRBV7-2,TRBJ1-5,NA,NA,CASSLELTQPQHF,TGTGCCAGCAGCTTAGAACTGACTCAGCCCCAGCATTTT
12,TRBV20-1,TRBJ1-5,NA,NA,CSARRGNQPQHF,TGCAGTGCTAGGCGGGGGAATCAGCCCCAGCATTTT
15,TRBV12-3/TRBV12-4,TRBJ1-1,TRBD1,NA,CASSRDSLPNTEAFF,TGTGCCAGCTCCCGGGACAGTCTCCCTAACACTGAAGCTTTCTTT
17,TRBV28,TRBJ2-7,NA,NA,CASSLSPWRSRADEQYF,TGTGCCAGCAGTTTATCCCCTTGGCGAAGTAGGGCCGACGAGCAGTACTTC
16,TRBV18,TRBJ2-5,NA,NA,CASSPPGGGLQETQYF,TGTGCCAGCTCACCCCCCGGCGGAGGGCTGCAAGAGACCCAGTACTTC
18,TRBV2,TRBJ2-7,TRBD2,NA,CASSEALGLAGLSYEQYF,TGTGCCAGCAGTGAAGCGCTTGGACTAGCGGGCCTCTCCTACGAGCAGTACTTC
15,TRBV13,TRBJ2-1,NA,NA,CASSLWGSSYNEQFF,TGTGCCAGCAGCTTATGGGGGAGCTCCTACAATGAGCAGTTCTTC
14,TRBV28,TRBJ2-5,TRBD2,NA,CASSSSGRGETQYF,TGTGCCAGCAGTTCTAGCGGGAGGGGAGAGACCCAGTACTTC
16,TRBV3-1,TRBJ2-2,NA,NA,CASSQAPGDRTGELFF,TGTGCCAGCAGCCAAGCCCCAGGGGATCGGACCGGGGAGCTGTTTTTT
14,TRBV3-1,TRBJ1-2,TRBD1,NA,CASSHLDRPHGYTF,TGTGCCAGCAGCCACCTGGACAGGCCTCATGGCTACACCTTC
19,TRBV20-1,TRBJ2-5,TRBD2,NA,CSARDTSREWGLYQETQYF,TGCAGTGCTAGAGATACCTCGCGGGAGTGGGGATTGTACCAAGAGACCCAGTACTTC
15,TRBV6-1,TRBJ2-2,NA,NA,CASSEYGSLGGELFF,TGTGCCAGCAGTGAATATGGCAGTTTGGGGGGGGAGCTGTTTTTT
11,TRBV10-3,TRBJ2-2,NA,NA,CAISAAGELFF,TGTGCCATCAGTGCGGCCGGGGAGCTGTTTTTT
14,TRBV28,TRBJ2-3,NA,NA,CASSTSGATDTQYF,TGTGCCAGCAGTACCTCGGGAGCGACAGATACGCAGTATTTT
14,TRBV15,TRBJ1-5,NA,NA,CATSRDPGGQPQHF,TGTGCCACCAGCAGAGATCCGGGGGGACAGCCCCAGCATTTT
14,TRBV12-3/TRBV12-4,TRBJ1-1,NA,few,CASSFGGGNTEAFF,TGTGCCAGCAGTTTCGGGGGAGGCAACACTGAAGCTTTCTTT
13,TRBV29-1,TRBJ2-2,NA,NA,CSVDSRGTGELFF,TGCAGCGTTGACTCTCGGGGGACCGGGGAGCTGTTTTTT
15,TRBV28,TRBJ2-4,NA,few,CASSPTGLAKNIQYF,TGTGCCAGCAGCCCTACCGGACTAGCCAAAAACATTCAGTACTTC
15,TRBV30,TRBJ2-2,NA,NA,CAWRAESINTGELFF,TGTGCCTGGAGAGCAGAGTCGATAAACACCGGGGAGCTGTTTTTT
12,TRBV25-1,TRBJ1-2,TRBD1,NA,CASTDRGYGYTF,TGTGCCAGTACAGACAGGGGCTATGGCTACACCTTC
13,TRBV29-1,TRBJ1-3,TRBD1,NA,CSGLRGAGNTIYF,TGCAGCGGGCTCAGGGGGGCTGGAAACACCATATATTTT
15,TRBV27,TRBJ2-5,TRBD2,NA,CASSLWLAGQETQYF,TGTGCCAGCAGTTTATGGCTAGCGGGACAAGAGACCCAGTACTTC
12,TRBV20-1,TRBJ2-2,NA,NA,CSAPRDTGELFF,TGCAGTGCGCCCCGGGACACCGGGGAGCTGTTTTTT
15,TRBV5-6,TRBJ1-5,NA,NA,CASSLVGAENQPQHF,TGTGCCAGCAGCTTGGTAGGGGCCGAGAATCAGCCCCAGCATTTT
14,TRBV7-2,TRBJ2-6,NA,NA,CASSADSGANVLTF,TGTGCCAGCAGCGCAGATTCTGGGGCCAACGTCCTGACTTTC
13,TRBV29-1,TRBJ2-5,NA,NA,CSVEYQHQETQYF,TGCAGCGTTGAATACCAGCATCAAGAGACCCAGTACTTC
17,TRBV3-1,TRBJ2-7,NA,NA,CASSQGVSELGTYEQYF,TGTGCCAGCAGCCAAGGAGTTAGTGAGCTAGGTACCTACGAGCAGTACTTC
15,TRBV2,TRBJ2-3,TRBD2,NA,CASSEGGLASDTQYF,TGTGCCAGCAGTGAAGGCGGACTAGCGAGCGATACGCAGTATTTT
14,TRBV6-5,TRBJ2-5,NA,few,CASRAGGPGETQYF,TGTGCCAGCAGGGCCGGGGGGCCGGGGGAGACCCAGTACTTC
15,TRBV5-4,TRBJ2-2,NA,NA,CASSPGGAYTGELFF,TGTGCCAGCAGCCCAGGGGGGGCGTACACCGGGGAGCTGTTTTTT
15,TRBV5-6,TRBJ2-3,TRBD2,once,CASSPSGRAGDTQYF,TGTGCCAGCAGCCCCAGCGGGAGGGCCGGGGATACGCAGTATTTT
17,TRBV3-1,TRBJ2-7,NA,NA,CASSQFSGPLSSYEQYF,TGTGCCAGCAGCCAATTTTCTGGACCTCTTTCTTCCTACGAGCAGTACTTC